The clone carrying this T cell receptor (beta chain) was observed many times. The data originate from a study of T cells in Graves' hyperthyroidism and ophthalmopathy. Germline V gene sequence: CDR1 SNHLY, CDR2 FYNNEI. The CDR3 runs to 14 residues. The V gene lost 5 bases and the J gene lost 6 bases, with 16 bases spanning the gap. Disease lasting under 3 months, a NOSPECS grade of at least 4, and a Clinical Activity Score of at least 3 were features of the ophthalmopathy patients. Amplification yielded TCR beta CDR3 regions, with RNA transcripts as the source. Primed by the HTBI set, a first-round RT-PCR was run on the TCR CDR3. TCRdb itself ran the multiplex PCR reads through MiXCR, one entry per CDR3 protein. This sample has 250,000 to 300,000 distinct CDR3 sequences; approximately 18% occur once, and the top ten carry approximately 35%.

The rearrangement uses TRBV2 and TRBJ2-5; weak D call: TRBD1 (6 bases). Input material: blood. The sequence was collected from a man in his forties or fifties with Graves' ophthalmopathy. The CDR3 DNA reads as TGTGCCAGCAGTCCAACAGGGTCTCTAAAGACCCAGTACTTC. Translation: CASSPTGSLKTQYF. The whole variable domain, remainder taken from reference TRBV2 and TRBJ2-5, is EPEVTQTPSHQVTQMGQEVILRCVPISNHLYFYWYRQILGQKVEFLVSFYNNEISEKSEIFDDQFSVERPDGSNFTLKIRSTKLEDSAMYFCASSPTGSLKTQYFGPGTRLLVL.